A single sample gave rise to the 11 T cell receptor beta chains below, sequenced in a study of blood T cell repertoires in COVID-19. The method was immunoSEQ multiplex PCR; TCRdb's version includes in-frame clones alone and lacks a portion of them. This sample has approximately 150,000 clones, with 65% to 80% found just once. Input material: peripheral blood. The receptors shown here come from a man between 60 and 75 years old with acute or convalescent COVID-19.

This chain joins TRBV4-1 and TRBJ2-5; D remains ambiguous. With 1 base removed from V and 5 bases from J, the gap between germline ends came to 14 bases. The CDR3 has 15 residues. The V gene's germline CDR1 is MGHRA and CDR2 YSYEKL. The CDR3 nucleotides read TGCGCCAGCAGCCAAGCCCCTGGCCAGTCGGAGACCCAGTACTTC. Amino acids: CASSQAPGQSETQYF.

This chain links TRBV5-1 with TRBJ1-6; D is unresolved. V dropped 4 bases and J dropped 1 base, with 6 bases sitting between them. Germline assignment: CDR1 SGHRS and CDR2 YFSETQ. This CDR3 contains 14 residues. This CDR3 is CASSPESYNSPLHF. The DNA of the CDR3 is TGCGCCAGCAGCCCCGAGTCCTATAATTCACCCCTCCACTTT.

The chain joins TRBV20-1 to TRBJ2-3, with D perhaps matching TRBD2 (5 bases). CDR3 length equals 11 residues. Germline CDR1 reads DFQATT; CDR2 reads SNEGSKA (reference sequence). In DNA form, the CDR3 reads TGCGGACTCCTGGCCACAGATACGCAGTATTTT. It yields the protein CGLLATDTQYF.

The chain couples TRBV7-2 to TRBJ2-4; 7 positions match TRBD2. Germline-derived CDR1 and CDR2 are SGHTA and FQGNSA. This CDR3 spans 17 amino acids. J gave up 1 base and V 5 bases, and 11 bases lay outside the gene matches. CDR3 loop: CASSPLVGGSAKNIQYF. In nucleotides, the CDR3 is TGTGCCAGCAGCCCTCTGGTCGGCGGGAGTGCCAAAAACATTCAGTACTTC.

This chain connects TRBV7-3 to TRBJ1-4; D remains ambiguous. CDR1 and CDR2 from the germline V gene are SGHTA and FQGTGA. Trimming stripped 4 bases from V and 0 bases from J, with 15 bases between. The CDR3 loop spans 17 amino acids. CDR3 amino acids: CASSSHPSSATNEKLFF. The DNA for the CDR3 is TGTGCCAGCAGCTCCCACCCGAGCTCCGCAACTAATGAAAAACTGTTTTTT.

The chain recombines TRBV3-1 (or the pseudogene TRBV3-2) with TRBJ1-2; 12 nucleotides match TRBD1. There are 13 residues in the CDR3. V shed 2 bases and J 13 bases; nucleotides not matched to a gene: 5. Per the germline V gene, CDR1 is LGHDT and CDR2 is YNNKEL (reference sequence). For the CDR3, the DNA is TGTGCCAGCAGCCAATCGGGACAGGGGGCGGTCACCTTC. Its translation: CASSQSGQGAVTF.

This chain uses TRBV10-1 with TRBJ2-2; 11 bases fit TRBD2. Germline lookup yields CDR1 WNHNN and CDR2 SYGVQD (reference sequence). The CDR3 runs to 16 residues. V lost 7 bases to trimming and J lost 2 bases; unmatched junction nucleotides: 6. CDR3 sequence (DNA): TGCGCCAGCAAACCGGGACTAGCGGACAACACCGGGGAGCTGTTTTTT. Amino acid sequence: CASKPGLADNTGELFF.

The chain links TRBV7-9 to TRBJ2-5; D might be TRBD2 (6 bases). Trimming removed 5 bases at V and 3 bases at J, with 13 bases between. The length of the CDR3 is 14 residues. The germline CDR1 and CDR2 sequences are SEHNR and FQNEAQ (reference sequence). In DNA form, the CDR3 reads TGTGCCAGCAGCACGACTAGTCTTAAAGAGACCCAGTACTTC. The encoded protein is CASSTTSLKETQYF.

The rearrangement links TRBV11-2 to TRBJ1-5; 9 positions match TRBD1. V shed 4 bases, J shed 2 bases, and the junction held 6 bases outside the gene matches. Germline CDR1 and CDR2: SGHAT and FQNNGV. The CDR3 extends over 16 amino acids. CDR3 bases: TGTGCCAGCAGCTCGGGGACAGGGTTTGGCAATCAGCCCCAGCATTTT. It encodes CASSSGTGFGNQPQHF.

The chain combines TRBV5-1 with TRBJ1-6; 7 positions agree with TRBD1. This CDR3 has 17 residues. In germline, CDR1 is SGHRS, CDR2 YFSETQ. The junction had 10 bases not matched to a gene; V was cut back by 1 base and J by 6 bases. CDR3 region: CASSLSPARGFNSPLHF. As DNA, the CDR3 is TGCGCCAGCAGCTTGTCCCCCGCCAGGGGGTTTAATTCACCCCTCCACTTT.

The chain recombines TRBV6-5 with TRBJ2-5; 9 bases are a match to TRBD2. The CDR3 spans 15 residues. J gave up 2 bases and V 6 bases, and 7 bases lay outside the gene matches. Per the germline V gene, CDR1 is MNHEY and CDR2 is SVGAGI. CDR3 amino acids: CASSLTSGLQETQYF. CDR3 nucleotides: TGTGCCAGCAGCTTAACTAGCGGGCTACAAGAGACCCAGTACTTC.